Shown below are 19 T cell receptor beta chains from a single sample sequenced in a study of cytomegalovirus exposure and HLA in healthy donors. With 60 Vbeta and 13 Jbeta primers, the PCR was carried out. This table comes from immunoSEQ multiplex PCR, and its TCRdb copy is limited to in-frame clones, with some not included. The sample yields 150,000 or so clones, 60% to 80% seen once. The sequenced sample consisted of PBMCs. The receptors originated from a male donor in good health and CMV-seronegative.

The chain uses TRBV7-8 and TRBJ1-2; D perhaps matches TRBD1 (6 bases). This CDR3 is 11 amino acids long. Trimming removed 5 bases from V and 11 bases from J, with 12 bases in between. Germline CDR1 SGHVS, CDR2 FQNEAQ. The CDR3 DNA reads as TGTGCCAGCAGCCTAGGAAGGGGGTACACCTTC. Translated: CASSLGRGYTF.

A few counts support this clone. The identical CDR3 is also encoded by other nucleotide sequences in the sample. The rearrangement uses TRBV18 and TRBJ1-1, with 7 bases lining up with TRBD1. Losses at the gene ends were 2 bases for V and 1 base for J; bases not matched to a gene: 4. The CDR3 spans 15 residues. Germline assignment: CDR1 KGHSH and CDR2 LQKENI. The CDR3: CASSPTGTANTEAFF. Written as DNA, the CDR3 is TGTGCCAGCTCACCAACCGGGACAGCGAACACTGAAGCTTTCTTT.

Only one count was recorded for this clone. The chain has TRBV19 and TRBJ1-1; unclear D gene. V gave up 5 bases and J gave up 5 bases, with 18 bases separating them. CDR3 length: 15 amino acids. The germline V gene has CDR1 LNHDA and CDR2 SQIVND (reference sequence). The CDR3 DNA follows: TGTGCCAGTAGTTTTCGGACTCAAGCAGGAACTGAAGCTTTCTTT. It encodes CASSFRTQAGTEAFF.

This sequence joins TRBV30 and TRBJ1-1; 9 nucleotides line up with TRBD1. The germline CDR1 and CDR2 sequences are GTSNPN and SVGIG (reference sequence). V lost 0 bases and J lost 8; bases outside the gene matches: 10. The CDR3 has 15 residues. The CDR3 bases are TGTGCCTGGAGTGTACTATCACAGGGGGCTGGGGAAGCTTTCTTT. The encoded protein is CAWSVLSQGAGEAFF.

The rearrangement links TRBV27 to TRBJ2-1; 9 positions match TRBD2. Germline lookup yields CDR1 MNHEY and CDR2 SMNVEV (reference sequence). This CDR3 spans 16 amino acids. Trimming at V came to 1 base and at J to 7 bases, leaving 8 bases not matched to a gene. This CDR3 is CASSLFAGGWGNEQFF. For the CDR3, the DNA is TGTGCCAGCAGTTTATTCGCGGGGGGGTGGGGTAATGAGCAGTTCTTC.

This chain links TRBV12-5 with TRBJ2-3; TRBD1 matches 10 bases. CDR1 LGHNT and CDR2 FRNRAP come from the germline V gene. CDR3 length: 18 amino acids. V lost 5 bases and J lost 5; bases outside the gene matches: 16. The CDR3 DNA follows: TGTGCTAGTGGTCCCATTCAAACCGGGACAGGGGACGGAGATACGCAGTATTTT. Translating gives CASGPIQTGTGDGDTQYF.

This chain links TRBV19 with TRBJ2-5; D unresolved. The length of the CDR3 is 16 residues. Looked up from germline, CDR1 is LNHDA and CDR2 is SQIVND (reference sequence). Trimming stripped 3 bases from V and 0 bases from J, with 14 bases between. CDR3 sequence reads: CASSIKRTEDQETQYF. The CDR3 bases are TGTGCCAGTAGTATTAAAAGAACTGAGGACCAAGAGACCCAGTACTTC.

This CDR3 is CASSFLLAGSQETQYF. The DNA for the CDR3 is TGTGCCAGCAGCTTTCTACTAGCGGGATCACAAGAGACCCAGTACTTC. V and J are TRBV5-4 and TRBJ2-5; 10 nucleotides align to TRBD2. This CDR3 comprises 16 residues. With 2 bases clipped from V and 2 bases from J, the junction kept 6 bases outside the gene matches. Germline CDR1 SGHNT, CDR2 YYREEE (reference sequence).

This chain connects TRBV4-3 to TRBJ1-1, with D maybe TRBD1 (6 bases). In germline, CDR1 is LGHNA, CDR2 YSLEER. V lost 0 bases, J lost 7 bases, and 15 bases lay in between. The CDR3 covers 15 residues. The CDR3 DNA reads as TGCGCCAGCAGCCAAGAACAGGGAGCGACAGGTGAAGCTTTCTTT. Translating gives CASSQEQGATGEAFF.

V gene TRBV6-5 combines with J gene TRBJ1-1; TRBD1 might be the D (6 bases). The germline V gene has CDR1 MNHEY and CDR2 SVGAGI. V was shortened by 6 bases and J by 1 base, with 9 bases between the two germline ends. The CDR3 has 13 residues. This CDR3 is CASRDSWNTEAFF. The DNA for the CDR3 is TGTGCCAGCAGGGACAGTTGGAACACTGAAGCTTTCTTT.

The V gene is TRBV5-1, the J gene TRBJ1-5; tentative D call: TRBD1 (6 bases). The CDR3 runs 14 residues. CDR1 and CDR2 from the germline V gene are SGHRS and YFSETQ. V gave up 4 bases and J gave up 1 base, with 9 bases separating them. The chain's CDR3 is CASSPDSSNQPQHF. DNA for the CDR3: TGCGCCAGCAGCCCGGACAGCAGCAATCAGCCCCAGCATTTT.

V and J are TRBV5-1 and TRBJ2-7, with D maybe TRBD1 (6 bases). The CDR3 length is 15 residues. Trimming removed 0 bases from V and 1 base from J, with 11 bases in between. In germline, CDR1 is SGHRS, CDR2 YFSETQ. The CDR3 region is CASSLGGTLSYEQYF. The DNA of the CDR3 is TGCGCCAGCAGCTTGGGGGGGACACTATCCTACGAGCAGTACTTC.

This sequence joins TRBV9 and TRBJ2-7, with D tentatively TRBD1 (5 bases). V dropped 0 bases and J dropped 7 bases, with 11 bases sitting between them. The CDR3 sequence is 13 residues long. Germline lookup yields CDR1 SGDLS and CDR2 YYNGEE. The CDR3 coding sequence is TGTGCCAGCAGCGTAGGACAGAAAGAAGAGCAGTACTTC. It codes for CASSVGQKEEQYF.

The chain is built from TRBV13 and TRBJ2-7; 7 bases map to TRBD1. The CDR3 loop spans 15 amino acids. The germline gives CDR1 PRHDT, CDR2 FYEKMQ (reference sequence). V dropped 4 bases and J dropped 6; count of bases not matched to a gene: 12. The CDR3, as DNA: TGTGCCAGCAGCTCCTCGGGGCAGGGGGTTAGCGAGCAGTACTTC. Translating it yields CASSSSGQGVSEQYF.

This chain connects TRBV5-1 to TRBJ1-2, with a tentative D call TRBD1 (5 bases). Germline CDR1 and CDR2: SGHRS and YFSETQ. V dropped 4 bases and J dropped 3 bases, with 19 bases sitting between them. The CDR3 covers 16 residues. The CDR3 loop is CASSQTRGGEDYGYTF. The CDR3 DNA reads TGCGCCAGCAGCCAAACCCGGGGGGGGGAGGACTATGGCTACACCTTC.

This clone was seen only a few times. The rearrangement links TRBV5-6 to TRBJ2-5; 12 bases map to TRBD1. V shed 3 bases, J shed 5 bases, and the junction held 5 bases outside the gene matches. This CDR3 contains 15 residues. Germline V CDR1 and CDR2: SGHDT, YYEEEE. The CDR3 loop is CASSSGQGATETQYF. CDR3 coding DNA: TGTGCCAGCAGCTCGGGACAGGGGGCGACGGAGACCCAGTACTTC.

Comments on this clone: This specimen includes other DNA sequences encoding the same CDR3. The chain joins TRBV5-1 to TRBJ2-3, with D possibly matching TRBD2 (5 bases). Germline V lookup: CDR1 SGHRS, CDR2 YFSETQ. The CDR3 sequence is 15 residues long. V was cut by 4 bases and J by 0 bases, with 12 bases left in between. The CDR3 coding sequence is TGCGCCAGCAGCCCCGGACGGGGAAGCACAGATACGCAGTATTTT. It codes for CASSPGRGSTDTQYF. Full variable domain (outside the CDR3, taken from reference TRBV5-1 and TRBJ2-3): KAGVTQTPRYLIKTRGQQVTLSCSPISGHRSVSWYQQTPGQGLQFLFEYFSETQRNKGNFPGRFSGRQFSNSRSEMNVSTLELGDSALYLCASSPGRGSTDTQYFGPGTRLTVL.

The genes are TRBV27 and TRBJ1-2; D might be TRBD1 (5 bases). The CDR3 is made up of 14 amino acids. CDR1 is MNHEY, CDR2 SMNVEV, per germline (reference sequence). V lost 0 bases and J 5 bases, leaving 10 bases between the germline ends. In nucleotides, the CDR3 is TGTGCCAGCAGTTTATCTGGGGACTTATATGGCTACACCTTC. This gives the protein CASSLSGDLYGYTF.

On this clone: One end of the junction does not line up with germline, which may come from a read error. This chain joins TRBV7-9 and TRBJ2-1; tentative D call: TRBD2 (5 bases). This CDR3 is 11 amino acids long. Looked up from germline, CDR1 is SEHNR and CDR2 is FQNEAQ (reference sequence). The CDR3 DNA reads as TGTTCCAGCAGCCGAGGGAATGAGCAGTTCTTC. It specifies CSSSRGNEQFF.